Shown below are 13 T cell receptor beta chains from a single sample sequenced in a study of T-cell reconstitution after alpha-beta-depleted transplantation in children. A TCRbeta library incorporating unique molecular identifiers was prepared. One entry per CDR3 protein results from TCRdb running MiXCR on the PCR reads. The data contain hundreds of thousands of distinct CDR3 sequences, 16% of them singletons. The starting material was PBMCs from the stem cell graft donor, obtained from the stem cell graft. These TCRs come from a human donor who donated a stem cell graft to a child with acute myeloid leukemia.

Regarding this clonotype: This may stem from a read error, because a much larger clone lies one nucleotide away. The gene calls are TRBV29-1 and TRBJ1-2; 7 bases align to TRBD1. Germline CDR1 SQVTM, CDR2 ANQGSEA. The CDR3 sequence is 13 residues long. J lost 2 bases, V lost 7 bases, and 7 bases had no gene match. CDR3 region: CSARGQPNYGYTF. The CDR3 DNA is TGCAGCGCTAGGGGACAGCCAAACTATGGCTACACCTTC.

Turning to this clonotype: Given a much more abundant clone one base away, this may be a read error. The chain has TRBV20-1 and TRBJ1-3; D is ambiguous. The CDR3 has 14 residues. Per germline, CDR1 DFQATT and CDR2 SNEGSKA (reference sequence). The CDR3 coding sequence is TGCAGTGCGCAAAGCCCGTACTCTGAAAACACCATATATTTT. It specifies CSAQSPYSENTIYF.

This clonotype was seen ten or more times. CDR3 protein: CSARDLRSGTRPDTQYF. CDR3 DNA sequence: TGCAGTGCTAGAGATCTAAGGTCGGGGACTCGGCCAGATACGCAGTATTTT. J is TRBJ2-3 and V is TRBV20-1, with D maybe TRBD2 (6 bases). V lost 0 bases, J lost 4 bases, and 20 bases lay in between. Germline-derived CDR1 and CDR2 are DFQATT and SNEGSKA (reference sequence). The CDR3 runs 17 residues.

This chain uses TRBV5-1 with TRBJ1-1; 8 positions agree with TRBD1. The CDR3 is 17 residues long. V lost 2 bases to trimming and J lost 3 bases; unmatched junction nucleotides: 12. Germline CDR1 reads SGHRS; CDR2 reads YFSETQ. The CDR3 sequence is CASSLRAAGGMDTEAFF. CDR3 nucleotide sequence: TGCGCCAGCAGCTTAAGGGCGGCAGGGGGCATGGACACTGAAGCTTTCTTT.

The V gene is TRBV13, the J gene TRBJ2-3; 12 bases line up with TRBD1. CDR1 is PRHDT, CDR2 FYEKMQ, per germline (reference sequence). Germline trimming cut 5 bases from V and 5 bases from J; bases unmatched to any gene: 11. The CDR3 extends over 17 amino acids. This CDR3 reads CASSQRLGTGGRDTQYF. As DNA, the CDR3 is TGTGCCAGCAGCCAACGTCTCGGGACAGGGGGCAGAGATACGCAGTATTTT.

This clonotype was observed at least ten times. This chain links TRBV5-1 with TRBJ2-7, with no clear D. Germline assignment: CDR1 SGHRS and CDR2 YFSETQ. This CDR3 has 14 residues. V lost 1 base, J lost 0 bases, and 8 bases lay in between. The CDR3 sequence: CASSLSTVSYEQYF. DNA for the CDR3: TGCGCCAGCAGCTTGTCGACGGTCTCCTACGAGCAGTACTTC.

The table lists this clonotype with a few counts. The chain combines TRBV20-1 with TRBJ2-7; 11 positions agree with TRBD2. Trimming at V came to 6 bases and at J to 7 bases, leaving 11 bases not matched to a gene. CDR1 DFQATT and CDR2 SNEGSKA come from the germline V gene (reference sequence). The CDR3 extends over 14 amino acids. CDR3: CSATTSGGPREQYF. CDR3 sequence (DNA): TGCAGTGCCACAACTAGCGGGGGCCCAAGGGAGCAGTACTTC.

The genes are TRBV7-9 and TRBJ2-6; D is unresolved. Germline V lookup: CDR1 SEHNR, CDR2 FQNEAQ (reference sequence). V dropped 3 bases and J dropped 1 base, with 13 bases sitting between them. The CDR3 runs 17 residues. The CDR3 loop is CASSFVPVVSGANVLTF. Written as DNA, the CDR3 is TGTGCCAGCAGCTTTGTTCCCGTGGTATCTGGGGCCAACGTCCTGACTTTC.

V gene TRBV15 combines with J gene TRBJ2-1; D possibly corresponds to TRBD2 (6 bases). The CDR3 sequence is 13 residues long. In germline, CDR1 is LNHNV, CDR2 YYDKDF (reference sequence). V lost 5 bases, J lost 8 bases, and 13 bases lay in between. The CDR3 region is CATSDGGADEQFF. CDR3 in DNA: TGTGCCACCAGCGACGGCGGGGCGGATGAGCAGTTCTTC.

J is TRBJ2-1 and V is TRBV11-2; 9 positions agree with TRBD2. J lost 7 bases, V lost 5 bases, and 15 bases had no gene match. In germline, CDR1 is SGHAT, CDR2 FQNNGV. The CDR3 extends over 17 amino acids. For the CDR3, the DNA is TGTGCCAGCAGCGACTCCGGTCGGGTAGCGGGGGCTAATGAGCAGTTCTTC. It is translated as CASSDSGRVAGANEQFF.

This clonotype was recorded many times. This chain links TRBV20-1 with TRBJ2-1; 9 bases agree with TRBD2. Germline CDR1 reads DFQATT; CDR2 reads SNEGSKA (reference sequence). V lost 0 bases to trimming and J lost 3 bases; unmatched junction nucleotides: 3. The CDR3 extends over 15 amino acids. The CDR3 DNA sequence: TGCAGTGCTAGAGATCTAGCGGGGCTCTACAATGAGCAGTTCTTC. Its translation is CSARDLAGLYNEQFF.

The J gene is TRBJ2-3, the V gene TRBV12-5, with D possibly being TRBD1 (6 bases). Per germline, CDR1 LGHNT and CDR2 FRNRAP. The length of the CDR3 is 17 residues. The ends were cut back, 5 bases at V and 0 bases at J, with 18 bases in the middle. CDR3 DNA: TGTGCTAGTGGTCCGCCCCACAACAGGGAAAGCACAGATACGCAGTATTTT. Encoded protein: CASGPPHNRESTDTQYF.

This clonotype showed up just a few times. V is TRBV7-9 and J is TRBJ1-1; the D gene is possibly TRBD1 (6 bases). The CDR3 covers 12 residues. CDR1 is SEHNR and CDR2 is FQNEAQ in the germline V gene (reference sequence). V was cut by 6 bases and J by 10 bases, with 15 bases left in between. CDR3 sequence (DNA): TGTGCCAGCAGGCCTCCAGGGGTGAGAGCTTTCTTT. As protein: CASRPPGVRAFF. The full variable domain, completed using reference TRBV7-9 and TRBJ1-1, is DTGVSQNPRHKITKRGQNVTFRCDPISEHNRLYWYRQTLGQGPEFLTYFQNEAQLEKSRLLSDRFSAERPKGSFSTLEIQRTEQGDSAMYLCASRPPGVRAFFGQGTRLTVV.